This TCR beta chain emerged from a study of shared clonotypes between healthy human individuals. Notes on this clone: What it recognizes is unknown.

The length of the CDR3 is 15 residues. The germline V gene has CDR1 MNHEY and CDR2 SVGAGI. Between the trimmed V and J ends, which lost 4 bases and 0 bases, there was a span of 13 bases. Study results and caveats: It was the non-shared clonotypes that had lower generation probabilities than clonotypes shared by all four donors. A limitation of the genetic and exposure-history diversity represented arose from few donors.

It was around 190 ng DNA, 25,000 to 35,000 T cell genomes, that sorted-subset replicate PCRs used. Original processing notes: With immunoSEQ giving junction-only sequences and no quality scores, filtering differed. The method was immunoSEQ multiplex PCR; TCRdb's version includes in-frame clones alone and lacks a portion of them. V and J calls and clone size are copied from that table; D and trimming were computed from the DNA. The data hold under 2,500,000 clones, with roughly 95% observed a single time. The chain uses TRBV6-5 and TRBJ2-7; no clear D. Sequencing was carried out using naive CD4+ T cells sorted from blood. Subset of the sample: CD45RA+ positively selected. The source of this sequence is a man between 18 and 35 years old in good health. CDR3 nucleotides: TGTGCCAGCAGTTCGAGAGTAGCAGGCTCCTACGAGCAGTACTTC. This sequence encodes CASSSRVAGSYEQYF.